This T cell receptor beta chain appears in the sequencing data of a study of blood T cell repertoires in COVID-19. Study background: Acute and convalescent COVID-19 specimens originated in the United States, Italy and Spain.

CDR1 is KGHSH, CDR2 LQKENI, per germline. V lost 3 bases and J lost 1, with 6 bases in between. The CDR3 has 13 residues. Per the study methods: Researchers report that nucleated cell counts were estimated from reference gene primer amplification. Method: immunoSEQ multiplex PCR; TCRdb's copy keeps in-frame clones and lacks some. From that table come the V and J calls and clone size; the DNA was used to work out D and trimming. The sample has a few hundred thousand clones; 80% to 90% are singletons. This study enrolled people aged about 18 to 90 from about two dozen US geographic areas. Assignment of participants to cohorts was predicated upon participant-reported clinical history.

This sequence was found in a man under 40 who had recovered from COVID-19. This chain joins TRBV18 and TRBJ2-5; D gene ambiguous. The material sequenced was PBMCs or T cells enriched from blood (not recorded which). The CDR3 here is CASSPGSQETQYF. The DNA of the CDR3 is TGTGCCAGCTCACCGGGCTCCCAAGAGACCCAGTACTTC.